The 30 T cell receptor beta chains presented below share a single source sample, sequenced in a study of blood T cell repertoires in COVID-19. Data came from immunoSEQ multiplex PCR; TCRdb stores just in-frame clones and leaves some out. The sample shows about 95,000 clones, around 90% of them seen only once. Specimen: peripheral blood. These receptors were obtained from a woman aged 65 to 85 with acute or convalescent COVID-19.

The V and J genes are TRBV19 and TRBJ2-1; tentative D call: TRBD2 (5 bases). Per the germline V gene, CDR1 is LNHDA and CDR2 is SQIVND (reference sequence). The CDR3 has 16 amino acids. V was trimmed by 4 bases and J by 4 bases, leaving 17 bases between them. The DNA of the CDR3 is TGTGCCAGTAGTACCCCCGCGAGCGGATCATACAATGAGCAGTTCTTC. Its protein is CASSTPASGSYNEQFF. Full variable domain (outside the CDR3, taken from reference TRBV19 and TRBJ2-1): DGGITQSPKYLFRKEGQNVTLSCEQNLNHDAMYWYRQDPGQGLRLIYYSQIVNDFQKGDIAEGYSVSREKKESFPLTVTSAQKNPTAFYLCASSTPASGSYNEQFFGPGTRLTVL.

The CDR3 DNA reads TGTGCCAGCAGTTTGATCGCGGGGACTGACTATGGCTACACCTTC. It encodes CASSLIAGTDYGYTF. The V call is TRBV27, the J call TRBJ1-2, with TRBD1 as a possible D gene (5 bases). V shed 3 bases and J shed 3 bases, with 14 bases lying between them. The length of the CDR3 is 15 residues. Germline lookup yields CDR1 MNHEY and CDR2 SMNVEV (reference sequence).

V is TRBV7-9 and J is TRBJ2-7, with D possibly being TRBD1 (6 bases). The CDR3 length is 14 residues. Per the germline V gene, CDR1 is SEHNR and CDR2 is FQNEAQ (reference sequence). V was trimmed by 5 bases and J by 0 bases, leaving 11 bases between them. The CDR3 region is CASSGTGSSYEQYF. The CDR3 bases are TGTGCCAGCAGCGGAACAGGGAGCTCCTACGAGCAGTACTTC.

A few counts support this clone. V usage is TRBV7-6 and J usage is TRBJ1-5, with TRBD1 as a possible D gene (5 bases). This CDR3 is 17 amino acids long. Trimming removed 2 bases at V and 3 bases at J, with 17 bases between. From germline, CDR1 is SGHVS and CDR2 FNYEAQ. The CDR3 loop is CASSLSTASQPNQPQHF. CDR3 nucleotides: TGTGCCAGCAGCTTATCGACAGCATCCCAACCCAATCAGCCCCAGCATTTT.

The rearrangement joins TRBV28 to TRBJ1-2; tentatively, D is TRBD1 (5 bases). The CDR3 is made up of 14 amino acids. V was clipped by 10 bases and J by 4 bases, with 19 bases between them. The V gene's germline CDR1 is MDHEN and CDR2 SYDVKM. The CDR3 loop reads CAITSRGETYGYTF. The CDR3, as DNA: TGTGCCATCACTTCCCGGGGGGAGACCTATGGCTACACCTTC.

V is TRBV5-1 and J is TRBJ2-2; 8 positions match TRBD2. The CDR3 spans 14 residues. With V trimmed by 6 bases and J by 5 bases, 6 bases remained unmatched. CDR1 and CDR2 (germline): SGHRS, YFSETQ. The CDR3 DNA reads TGCGCCAGCATGGCGGGAGGTCAGACCGGGGAGCTGTTTTTT. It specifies CASMAGGQTGELFF.

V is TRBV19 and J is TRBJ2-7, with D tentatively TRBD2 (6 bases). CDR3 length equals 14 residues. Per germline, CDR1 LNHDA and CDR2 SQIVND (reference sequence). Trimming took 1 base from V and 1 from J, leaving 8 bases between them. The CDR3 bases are TGTGCCAGTAGTATAGGTGGAGGGTCCTACGAGCAGTACTTC. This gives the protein CASSIGGGSYEQYF.

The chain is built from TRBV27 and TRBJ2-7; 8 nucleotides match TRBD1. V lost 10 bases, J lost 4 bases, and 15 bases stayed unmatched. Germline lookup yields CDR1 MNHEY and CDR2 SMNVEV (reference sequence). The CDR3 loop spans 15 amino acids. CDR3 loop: CANRPRGQEQYEQYV. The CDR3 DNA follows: TGTGCCAACCGACCTCGGGGACAGGAACAATACGAGCAGTACGTC.

DNA for the CDR3: TGTGCCAGCAGCCTTCACTCCGGACTAGCGGGAGCGGGAGAGCAGTACTTC. This codes for CASSLHSGLAGAGEQYF. V is TRBV3-1 (or the pseudogene TRBV3-2) and J is TRBJ2-7, with 13 bases aligning to TRBD2. The CDR3 runs to 17 residues. Trimming at V came to 4 bases and at J to 7 bases, leaving 13 bases not matched to a gene. Germline CDR1 LGHDT, CDR2 YNNKEL (reference sequence).

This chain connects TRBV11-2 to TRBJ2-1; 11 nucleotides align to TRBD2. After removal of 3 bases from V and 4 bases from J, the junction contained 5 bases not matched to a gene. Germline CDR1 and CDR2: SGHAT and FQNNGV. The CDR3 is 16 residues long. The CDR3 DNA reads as TGTGCCAGCAGCTTCTTGGGACTAGCGGAATACAATGAGCAGTTCTTC. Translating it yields CASSFLGLAEYNEQFF. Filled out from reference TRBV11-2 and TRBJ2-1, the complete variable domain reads EAGVAQSPRYKIIEKRQSVAFWCNPISGHATLYWYQQILGQGPKLLIQFQNNGVVDDSQLPKDRFSAERLKGVDSTLKIQPAKLEDSAVYLCASSFLGLAEYNEQFFGPGTRLTVL.

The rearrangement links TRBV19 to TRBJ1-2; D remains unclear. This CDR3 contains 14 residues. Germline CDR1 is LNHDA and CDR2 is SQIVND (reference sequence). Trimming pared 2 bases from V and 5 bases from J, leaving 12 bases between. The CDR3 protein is CASSIYRGRYGYTF. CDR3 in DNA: TGTGCCAGTAGTATATATCGGGGAAGATATGGCTACACCTTC.

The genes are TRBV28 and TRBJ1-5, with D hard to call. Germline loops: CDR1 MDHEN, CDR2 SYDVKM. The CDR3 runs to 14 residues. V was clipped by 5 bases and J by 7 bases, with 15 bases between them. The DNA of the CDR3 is TGTGCCAGCAGTGTGGGCAGTGATCGGCAGCCCCAGCATTTT. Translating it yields CASSVGSDRQPQHF.

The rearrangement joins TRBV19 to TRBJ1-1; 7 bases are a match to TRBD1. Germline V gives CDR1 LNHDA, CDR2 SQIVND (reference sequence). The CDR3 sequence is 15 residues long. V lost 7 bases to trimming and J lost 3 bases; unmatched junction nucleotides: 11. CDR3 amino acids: CASTDNRGRDTEAFF. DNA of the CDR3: TGTGCCAGTACGGATAACAGGGGACGGGACACTGAAGCTTTCTTT. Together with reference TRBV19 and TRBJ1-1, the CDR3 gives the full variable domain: DGGITQSPKYLFRKEGQNVTLSCEQNLNHDAMYWYRQDPGQGLRLIYYSQIVNDFQKGDIAEGYSVSREKKESFPLTVTSAQKNPTAFYLCASTDNRGRDTEAFFGQGTRLTVV.

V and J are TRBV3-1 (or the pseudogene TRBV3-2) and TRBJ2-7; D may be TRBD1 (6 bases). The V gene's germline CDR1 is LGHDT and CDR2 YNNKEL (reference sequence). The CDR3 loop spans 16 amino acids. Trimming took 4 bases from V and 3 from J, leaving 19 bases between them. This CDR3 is CASSLGQYLVRYEQYF. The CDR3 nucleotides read TGTGCCAGCAGCCTCGGACAGTATCTAGTGCGCTACGAGCAGTACTTC.

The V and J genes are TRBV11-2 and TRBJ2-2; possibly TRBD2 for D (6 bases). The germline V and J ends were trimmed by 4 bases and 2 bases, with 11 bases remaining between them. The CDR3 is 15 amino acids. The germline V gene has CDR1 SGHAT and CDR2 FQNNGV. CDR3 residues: CASSSLAGNTGELFF. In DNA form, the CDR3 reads TGTGCCAGCAGCTCACTAGCCGGTAACACCGGGGAGCTGTTTTTT.

The CDR3 reads CASSLGLAGAPSYNEQFF. For the CDR3, the DNA is TGCGCCAGCAGCTTGGGGCTAGCGGGGGCCCCTTCCTACAATGAGCAGTTCTTC. This chain links TRBV5-1 with TRBJ2-1, with 10 bases lining up with TRBD2. The germline gives CDR1 SGHRS, CDR2 YFSETQ. The CDR3 sequence is 18 residues long. Trimming took 0 bases from V and 1 from J; bases not matched to a gene: 7.

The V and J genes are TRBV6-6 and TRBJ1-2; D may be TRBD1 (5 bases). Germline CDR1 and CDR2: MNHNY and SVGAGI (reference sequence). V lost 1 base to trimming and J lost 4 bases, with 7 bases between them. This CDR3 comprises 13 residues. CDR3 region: CASSYLGVYGYTF. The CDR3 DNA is TGTGCCAGCAGTTACTTAGGGGTCTATGGCTACACCTTC.

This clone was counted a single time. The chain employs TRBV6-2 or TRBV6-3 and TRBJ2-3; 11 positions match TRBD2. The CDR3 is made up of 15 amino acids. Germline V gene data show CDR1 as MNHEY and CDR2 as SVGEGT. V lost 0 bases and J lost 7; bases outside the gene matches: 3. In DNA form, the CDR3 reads TGTGCCAGCAGTTACTCGACGACTAGCGGGAATACGCAGTATTTT. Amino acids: CASSYSTTSGNTQYF.

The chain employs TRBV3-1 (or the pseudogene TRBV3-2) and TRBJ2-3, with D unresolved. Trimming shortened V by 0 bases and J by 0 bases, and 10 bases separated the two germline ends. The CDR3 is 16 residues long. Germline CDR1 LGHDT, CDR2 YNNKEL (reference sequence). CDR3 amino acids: CASSQDMWASTDTQYF. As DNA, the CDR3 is TGTGCCAGCAGCCAAGATATGTGGGCTAGCACAGATACGCAGTATTTT.

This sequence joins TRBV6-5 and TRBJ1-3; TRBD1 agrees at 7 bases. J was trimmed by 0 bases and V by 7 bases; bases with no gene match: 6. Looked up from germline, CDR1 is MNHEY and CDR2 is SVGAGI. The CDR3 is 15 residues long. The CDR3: CASISRDSSGNTIYF. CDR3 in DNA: TGTGCCAGCATTAGCCGGGACAGCTCTGGAAACACCATATATTTT.

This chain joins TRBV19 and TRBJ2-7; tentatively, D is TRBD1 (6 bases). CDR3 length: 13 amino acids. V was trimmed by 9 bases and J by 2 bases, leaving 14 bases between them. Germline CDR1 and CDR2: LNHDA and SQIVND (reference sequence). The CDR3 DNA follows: TGTGCCAGCTCCCGGACAGCGACCTACGAGCAGTACTTC. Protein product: CASSRTATYEQYF.

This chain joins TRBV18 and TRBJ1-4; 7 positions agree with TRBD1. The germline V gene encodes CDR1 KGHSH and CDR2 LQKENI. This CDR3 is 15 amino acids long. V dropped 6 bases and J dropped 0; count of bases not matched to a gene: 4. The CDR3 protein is CASSLGQATNEKLFF. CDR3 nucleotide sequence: TGTGCCAGCTCCCTTGGACAGGCAACTAATGAAAAACTGTTTTTT.

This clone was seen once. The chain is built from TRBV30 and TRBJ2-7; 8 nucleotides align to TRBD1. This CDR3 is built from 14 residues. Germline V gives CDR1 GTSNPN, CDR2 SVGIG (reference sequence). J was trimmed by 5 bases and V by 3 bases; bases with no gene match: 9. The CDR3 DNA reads TGTGCCTGGAGGGTCAGGGGGCTGGGTAACGAGCAGTACTTC. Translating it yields CAWRVRGLGNEQYF.

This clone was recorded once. For the CDR3, the DNA is TGTGCCAGCAGCCAAGATACACGGGAGTCGGGGGAGCAGTACTTC. Its translation is CASSQDTRESGEQYF. V usage is TRBV3-1 (or the pseudogene TRBV3-2) and J usage is TRBJ2-7, with a weak D call TRBD2 (6 bases). Germline V gene lookup returns CDR1 LGHDT and CDR2 YNNKEL (reference sequence). V was cut by 0 bases and J by 7 bases, with 16 bases left in between. This CDR3 is 15 amino acids long.

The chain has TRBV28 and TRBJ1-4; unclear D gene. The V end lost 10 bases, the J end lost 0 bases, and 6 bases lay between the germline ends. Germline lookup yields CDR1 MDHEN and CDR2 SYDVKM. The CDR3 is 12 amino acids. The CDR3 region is CAMGATNEKLFF. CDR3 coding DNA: TGTGCCATGGGAGCAACTAATGAAAAACTGTTTTTT.

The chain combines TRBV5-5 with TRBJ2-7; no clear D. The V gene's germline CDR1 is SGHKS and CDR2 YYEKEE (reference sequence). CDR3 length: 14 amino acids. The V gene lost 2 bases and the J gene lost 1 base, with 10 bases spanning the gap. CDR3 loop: CASSLRYSSYEQYV. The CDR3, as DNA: TGTGCCAGCAGCTTACGGTATTCATCCTACGAGCAGTACGTC.

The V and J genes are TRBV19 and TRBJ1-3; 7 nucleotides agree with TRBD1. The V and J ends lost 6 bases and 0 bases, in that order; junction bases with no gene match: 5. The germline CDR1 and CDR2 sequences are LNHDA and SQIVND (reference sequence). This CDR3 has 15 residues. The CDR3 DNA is TGTGCCAGTAGCCGCGGACAGGCCTCTGGAAACACCATATATTTT. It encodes CASSRGQASGNTIYF. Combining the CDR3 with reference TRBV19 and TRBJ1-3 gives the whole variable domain DGGITQSPKYLFRKEGQNVTLSCEQNLNHDAMYWYRQDPGQGLRLIYYSQIVNDFQKGDIAEGYSVSREKKESFPLTVTSAQKNPTAFYLCASSRGQASGNTIYFGEGSWLTVV.

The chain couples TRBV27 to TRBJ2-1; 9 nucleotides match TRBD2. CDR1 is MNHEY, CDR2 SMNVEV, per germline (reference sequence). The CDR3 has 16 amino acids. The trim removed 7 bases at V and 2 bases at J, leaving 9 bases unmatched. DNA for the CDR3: TGTGCCAGCATCGGGCTAGCGGGGAAAACCTACAATGAGCAGTTCTTC. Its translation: CASIGLAGKTYNEQFF.

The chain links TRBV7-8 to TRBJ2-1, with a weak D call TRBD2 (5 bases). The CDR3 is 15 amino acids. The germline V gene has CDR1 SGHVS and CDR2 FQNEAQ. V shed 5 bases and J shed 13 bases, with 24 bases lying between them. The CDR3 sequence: CASSPPRVETHSQFF. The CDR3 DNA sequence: TGTGCCAGCAGCCCGCCGAGGGTCGAGACCCATTCACAGTTCTTC. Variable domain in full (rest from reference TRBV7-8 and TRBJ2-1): GAGVSQSPRYKVAKRGQDVALRCDPISGHVSLFWYQQALGQGPEFLTYFQNEAQLDKSGLPSDRFFAERPEGSVSTLKIQRTQQEDSAVYLCASSPPRVETHSQFFGPGTRLTVL.

The CDR3 protein is CAWSVRGSNTEAFF. In DNA form, the CDR3 reads TGTGCCTGGAGTGTACGGGGATCCAACACTGAAGCTTTCTTT. The rearrangement links TRBV30 to TRBJ1-1; D call uncertain. The ends were cut back, 0 bases at V and 2 bases at J, with 10 bases in the middle. Germline V gives CDR1 GTSNPN, CDR2 SVGIG (reference sequence). This CDR3 has 14 amino acids.